These T cell receptor beta chains were read from a single sample in a study of kidney transplant recipient with SARS-CoV-2 infection. TCRdb reprocessed the reads via MiXCR and lists one record per CDR3 protein. Among 200,000 to 300,000 distinct CDR3 sequences listed, about 30% were seen once. This specimen was a blood sample, taken at baseline and on day 111 from a kidney transplant recipient. These receptor sequences come from a male patient aged 25-45 years who had COVID-19 and was a kidney transplant recipient. Certain T cells may be donor cells from the graft. Both conserved end residues are part of each CDR3. Each record gives: D gene, J gene, clone size, V gene, CDR3 length, CDR3 protein, CDR3 DNA. The D gene is left open where the match is weak. Clone size is given for some rows only: seen once, a few or many times, or a class if the clone is expanded.

D: -; J: TRBJ2-1; size: many; V: TRBV4-1; length: 17; CDR3: CASSHSKGGRGYNEQFF; DNA: TGCGCCAGCAGCCACTCCAAGGGGGGTCGTGGTTACAATGAGCAGTTCTTC
D: -; J: TRBJ2-1; size: many; V: TRBV19; length: 16; CDR3: CASSILGGTHYNEQFF; DNA: TGTGCCAGTAGTATATTAGGTGGGACACACTACAATGAGCAGTTCTTC
D: -; J: TRBJ2-2; size: many; V: TRBV3-1; length: 18; CDR3: CASSRIDPISGLTGELFF; DNA: TGTGCCAGCAGCCGTATAGATCCCATTTCAGGCTTGACCGGGGAGCTGTTTTTT
D: TRBD2; J: TRBJ2-3; size: -; V: TRBV6-5; length: 14; CDR3: CASSSAGGRDTQYF; DNA: TGTGCCAGCAGTTCTGCTGGCGGGAGGGATACGCAGTATTTT
D: TRBD1; J: TRBJ2-3; size: many; V: TRBV13; length: 15; CDR3: CASSFRDRGEDTQYF; DNA: TGTGCCAGCAGCTTCCGGGACAGGGGGGAAGATACGCAGTATTTT
D: -; J: TRBJ2-3; size: many; V: TRBV3-2; length: 14; CDR3: CASSQAAREDTQYF; DNA: TGTGCCAGCAGCCAAGCGGCTAGAGAAGATACGCAGTATTTT
D: TRBD1; J: TRBJ1-5; size: many; V: TRBV10-2; length: 15; CDR3: CASNIVGTGNQPQHF; DNA: TGCGCCAGCAATATAGTCGGGACAGGGAACCAGCCCCAGCATTTT
D: -; J: TRBJ2-2; size: many; V: TRBV20-1; length: 13; CDR3: CSARREGSGELFF; DNA: TGCAGTGCTAGAAGGGAAGGTTCCGGGGAGCTGTTTTTT
D: TRBD1; J: TRBJ1-2; size: -; V: TRBV28; length: 14; CDR3: CASTPDRVGSGYTF; DNA: TGTGCCAGCACTCCGGACAGGGTGGGTAGTGGCTACACCTTC
D: -; J: TRBJ1-2; size: many; V: TRBV24-1; length: 11; CDR3: CATQDSHGYTF; DNA: TGTGCCACTCAGGACAGTCACGGCTACACCTTC
D: -; J: TRBJ1-2; size: many; V: TRBV7-5; length: 19; CDR3: CISVPEETFEVGKTYGYTF; DNA: -
D: -; J: TRBJ2-4; size: few; V: TRBV19; length: 15; CDR3: CASSPSRVGGNIQYF; DNA: TGTGCCAGTAGCCCCTCGCGGGTAGGTGGAAACATTCAGTACTTC
D: -; J: TRBJ1-2; size: few; V: TRBV28; length: 17; CDR3: CASSVWTPWRKTYGYTF; DNA: TGTGCCAGCAGTGTATGGACTCCTTGGCGAAAGACCTATGGCTACACCTTC
D: -; J: TRBJ2-1; size: few; V: TRBV13; length: 14; CDR3: CASSLATSRNEQFF; DNA: TGTGCCAGCAGCCTTGCGACTAGTAGAAATGAGCAGTTCTTC
D: -; J: TRBJ1-2; size: -; V: TRBV19; length: 17; CDR3: CASSFTETNRKTYGYTF; DNA: TGTGCCAGTAGTTTCACGGAGACAAATCGAAAGACCTATGGCTACACCTTC
D: -; J: TRBJ2-1; size: many; V: TRBV30; length: 17; CDR3: CAWSVELLGSSYNEQFF; DNA: TGTGCCTGGAGTGTAGAGCTACTTGGGAGCTCCTACAATGAGCAGTTCTTC
D: -; J: TRBJ1-2; size: many; V: TRBV12-3/TRBV12-4; length: 17; CDR3: CASSLRISFRKTYGYTF; DNA: TGTGCCAGCAGTCTGAGGATCAGCTTCCGAAAGACCTATGGCTACACCTTC
D: -; J: TRBJ1-1; size: many; V: TRBV3-1; length: 17; CDR3: CASSGFDPISIRTEAFF; DNA: TGTGCCAGCAGCGGATTCGATCCCATTTCAATTCGCACTGAAGCTTTCTTT
D: TRBD1; J: TRBJ1-6; size: many; V: TRBV6-4; length: 18; CDR3: CASSDWDSRSRYNSPLHF; DNA: TGTGCCAGCAGTGATTGGGACAGCCGCAGCCGCTATAATTCACCCCTCCACTTT
D: TRBD1; J: TRBJ1-5; size: many; V: TRBV28; length: 16; CDR3: CASSVGQVNSNQPQHF; DNA: TGTGCCAGCAGTGTGGGACAGGTTAATAGCAATCAGCCCCAGCATTTT
D: TRBD1; J: TRBJ1-6; size: many; V: TRBV4-3; length: 16; CDR3: CASSQDNRGGNSPLHF; DNA: TGCGCCAGCAGCCAAGATAACAGGGGCGGTAATTCACCCCTCCACTTT
D: TRBD1; J: TRBJ1-2; size: -; V: TRBV30; length: 15; CDR3: CAWSVGQGVNYGYTF; DNA: TGTGCCTGGAGTGTGGGACAGGGGGTTAACTATGGCTACACCTTC
D: TRBD1; J: TRBJ2-6; size: -; V: TRBV28; length: 20; CDR3: CASSLWLQGPQSSGANVLTF; DNA: TGTGCCAGCAGTTTATGGTTACAGGGGCCTCAGAGCTCTGGGGCCAACGTCCTGACTTTC
D: -; J: TRBJ1-2; size: many; V: TRBV12-3/TRBV12-4; length: 17; CDR3: CASSRVTTAGKTYGYTF; DNA: TGTGCCAGCAGTCGGGTAACCACAGCAGGAAAGACCTATGGCTACACCTTC
D: -; J: TRBJ1-2; size: many; V: TRBV7-4; length: 17; CDR3: CASSFLISARKTYGYTF; DNA: TGTGCCAGCAGCTTTCTAATTTCAGCTCGAAAGACCTATGGCTACACCTTC
D: -; J: TRBJ1-2; size: few; V: TRBV5-1; length: 16; CDR3: CASLMSSVRKTYGYTF; DNA: TGCGCCAGCTTGATGTCATCGGTTCGAAAGACCTATGGCTACACCTTC
D: -; J: TRBJ1-2; size: -; V: TRBV6-5; length: 12; CDR3: CASSYLGHGHTF; DNA: TGTGCCAGCAGTTACTTGGGCCATGGTCACACCTTC
D: TRBD1; J: TRBJ1-5; size: -; V: TRBV4-3; length: 18; CDR3: CASSQGYSGTGGDRPQHF; DNA: TGCGCCAGCAGCCAAGGCTATTCCGGGACAGGGGGTGATCGGCCCCAGCACTTT
D: TRBD1; J: TRBJ2-1; size: many; V: TRBV20-1; length: 13; CDR3: CSAPRTGVNEQFF; DNA: TGCAGTGCTCCTCGGACAGGGGTTAATGAGCAGTTCTTC
D: -; J: TRBJ2-4; size: few; V: TRBV11-2; length: 11; CDR3: CASSLSYEQCF; DNA: TGTGCCAGCAGCTTATCCTACGAGCAGTGCTTC
D: TRBD1; J: TRBJ1-2; size: many; V: TRBV28; length: 14; CDR3: CASRPGTGRYGYTF; DNA: TGTGCCAGCAGACCAGGGACAGGGAGATATGGCTACACCTTC
D: -; J: TRBJ1-1; size: many; V: TRBV3-1; length: 17; CDR3: CASSPVNPISIRTEAFF; DNA: TGTGCCAGCAGCCCGGTAAATCCCATTTCAATTCGCACTGAAGCTTTCTTT
D: -; J: TRBJ2-1; size: -; V: TRBV20-1; length: 18; CDR3: CSASSQAAADSSYNEQFF; DNA: TGCAGTGCTAGTAGTCAGGCGGCGGCGGATAGCTCCTACAATGAGCAGTTCTTC
D: TRBD1; J: TRBJ2-5; size: many; V: TRBV19; length: 13; CDR3: CASSPDRAETQYF; DNA: TGTGCCAGTAGTCCCGACAGGGCCGAGACCCAGTACTTC
D: -; J: TRBJ1-2; size: -; V: TRBV23-1; length: 17; CDR3: CASSACRLRRKTYGYTF; DNA: TGCGCCAGCAGTGCTTGTAGGCTACGCAGAAAGACCTATGGCTACACCTTC
D: -; J: TRBJ2-7; size: many; V: TRBV9; length: 12; CDR3: CASSGISYEQYF; DNA: TGTGCCAGCAGTGGAATCTCCTACGAGCAGTACTTC
D: TRBD1; J: TRBJ1-4; size: many; V: TRBV19; length: 14; CDR3: CASSLRDSSDKLFF; DNA: TGTGCCAGTAGTCTCCGGGACAGTTCGGATAAACTGTTTTTT
D: -; J: TRBJ1-2; size: many; V: TRBV5-5; length: 16; CDR3: CASWVSVSRKTYGYTF; DNA: TGTGCCAGCTGGGTTTCTGTCTCGCGAAAGACCTATGGCTACACCTTC
D: -; J: TRBJ2-3; size: -; V: TRBV19; length: 14; CDR3: CASSSPPESSTQYF; DNA: TGTGCCAGTAGTTCGCCGCCAGAGAGTTCGACGCAGTATTTT
D: -; J: TRBJ1-3; size: many; V: TRBV6-1; length: 16; CDR3: CASSEDVWGAGNTIYF; DNA: TGTGCCAGCAGTGAAGATGTGTGGGGGGCTGGAAACACCATATATTTT
D: -; J: TRBJ1-1; size: many; V: TRBV11-1; length: 16; CDR3: CASSLLGRAENTEAFF; DNA: TGTGCCAGCAGCTTATTGGGCAGGGCCGAGAACACTGAAGCTTTCTTT
D: TRBD1; J: TRBJ1-5; size: many; V: TRBV20-1; length: 13; CDR3: CSAADRFGQPQHF; DNA: TGCAGTGCTGCGGACAGGTTCGGTCAGCCCCAGCATTTT
D: TRBD1; J: TRBJ1-2; size: many; V: TRBV20-1; length: 13; CDR3: CSATETGGSGYTF; DNA: TGCAGTGCTACAGAGACAGGGGGCAGTGGCTACACCTTC
D: -; J: TRBJ1-1; size: many; V: TRBV19; length: 14; CDR3: CASSIGALGTEAFF; DNA: TGTGCCAGTAGTATCGGAGCACTGGGAACTGAAGCTTTCTTT
D: TRBD2; J: TRBJ2-5; size: once; V: TRBV28; length: 16; CDR3: CTSSSIAGGRLETQYF; DNA: TGTACCAGCAGTTCAATAGCGGGAGGGCGTCTGGAGACCCAGTACTTC
D: -; J: TRBJ2-1; size: many; V: TRBV6-4; length: 15; CDR3: CASRKSTTGLAEQFF; DNA: TGTGCCAGCCGAAAGTCCACCACGGGACTTGCCGAGCAGTTCTTC
D: -; J: TRBJ1-1; size: many; V: TRBV29-1; length: 12; CDR3: CSAGGGDTEAFF; DNA: TGCAGCGCCGGAGGGGGGGACACTGAAGCTTTCTTT
D: TRBD1; J: TRBJ1-5; size: many; V: TRBV2; length: 15; CDR3: CASSRQGGSNQPQHF; DNA: TGTGCCAGCAGTCGACAGGGAGGGAGCAATCAGCCCCAGCATTTT
D: TRBD1; J: TRBJ1-5; size: many; V: TRBV18; length: 18; CDR3: CASSRLDRTYGSNQPQHF; DNA: TGTGCCAGCTCGCGTCTGGACAGGACGTATGGGAGCAATCAGCCCCAGCATTTT
D: -; J: TRBJ2-5; size: -; V: TRBV3-1; length: 17; CDR3: CASSLGDPTSFSETQYF; DNA: TGTGCCAGCAGCTTGGGTGATCCCACTTCTTTCTCTGAGACCCAGTACTTC
D: -; J: TRBJ1-2; size: many; V: TRBV19; length: 17; CDR3: CASSSTPTNRKTYGYTF; DNA: TGTGCCAGTAGTAGTACCCCGACAAATCGAAAGACCTATGGCTACACCTTC
D: -; J: TRBJ1-4; size: -; V: TRBV5-4; length: 15; CDR3: CASGLRQGVDEKLFF; DNA: TGTGCCAGCGGCCTAAGGCAGGGCGTCGATGAAAAACTGTTTTTT